One sample yielded the 5 T cell receptor beta chains listed below, sequenced in a study of CD8 T cells in Susac syndrome. RNA, at roughly 0.45 to 1 ug, was reverse transcribed with random hexamers. TCRdb reanalysed the immunoSEQ multiplex PCR reads using MiXCR and keeps one entry per CDR3 protein. The sample consists of approximately 70,000 distinct CDR3 sequences, 95% of them appearing once. Sequenced input: CD8+ T cells from PBMCs. The receptors were gathered from a human donor in good health.

The V gene is TRBV9, the J gene TRBJ1-1; maybe TRBD1 (6 bases). CDR3 length equals 16 residues. V lost 2 bases, J lost 0 bases, and 14 bases lay in between. CDR1 and CDR2 from the germline V gene are SGDLS and YYNGEE. CDR3 amino acids: CASSVGGTGLNTEAFF. CDR3 DNA: TGTGCCAGCAGCGTGGGGGGTACAGGGTTGAACACTGAAGCTTTCTTT. Full variable domain (outside the CDR3, taken from reference TRBV9 and TRBJ1-1): DSGVTQTPKHLITATGQRVTLRCSPRSGDLSVYWYQQSLDQGLQFLIQYYNGEERAKGNILERFSAQQFPDLHSELNLSSLELGDSALYFCASSVGGTGLNTEAFFGQGTRLTVV.

The V and J genes are TRBV23-1 and TRBJ2-5, with D maybe TRBD2 (5 bases). TRBV23-1 is labeled an ORF, and its function is uncertain. Trimming shortened V by 2 bases and J by 5 bases, and 18 bases separated the two germline ends. The CDR3 runs to 16 residues. DNA of the CDR3: TGCGCCAGCAGTCAAAAAATCGGAGGATTTGAGGAGACCCAGTACTTC. Protein: CASSQKIGGFEETQYF.

The chain employs TRBV9 and TRBJ2-4; D is unresolved. This CDR3 comprises 16 residues. Deletions cut 2 bases from V and 0 bases from J, with 12 bases between. Looked up from germline, CDR1 is SGDLS and CDR2 is YYNGEE. CDR3 sequence (DNA): TGTGCCAGCAGCGTTGGGGATCTTCTAGCCAAAAACATTCAGTACTTC. Translation gives CASSVGDLLAKNIQYF.

The chain uses TRBV30 and TRBJ2-7, with D unresolved. Trimming took off 5 bases at V and 1 base at J, with 15 bases between the two ends. The CDR3 runs 14 residues. Germline values: CDR1 GTSNPN, CDR2 SVGIG (reference sequence). The CDR3 here is CAWAIHSGSYEQYF. DNA for the CDR3: TGTGCCTGGGCTATCCACAGTGGTTCCTACGAGCAGTACTTC.

The chain joins TRBV4-3 to TRBJ2-2; 8 bases align to TRBD1. The germline CDR1 and CDR2 sequences are LGHNA and YSLEER. The CDR3 has 15 residues. J was trimmed by 7 bases and V by 0 bases; bases with no gene match: 4. Here the CDR3 DNA reads TGCGCCAGCAGCCAAGACAGGGGGCGCGGCGGGGAGCTGTTTTTT. The encoded protein is CASSQDRGRGGELFF.